Reported below is one T cell receptor beta chain. This record comes from a study of blood T cell repertoires in COVID-19. Study overall: Donors in the United States, Italy and Spain gave samples during acute or convalescent COVID-19. Sources were T cells, B-cell-depleted T cells, or PBMCs; the material itself was cDNA or gDNA.

In the original processing: Quantification of nucleated cells was approximated via reference gene primer amplification. Clones were read by immunoSEQ multiplex PCR, and TCRdb kept only the in-frame ones, dropping some. The DNA was the basis for D and trimming; V, J and clone size are from that table. Among 15,000 or so clones listed, about 91% were seen once. Sequenced: peripheral blood. This receptor was taken from a human donor in a cohort sampled during active COVID-19.

The CDR3 DNA sequence: TGTGCCAGCAGTTTTTGGGCAGACTATGGCTACACCTTC. Protein: CASSFWADYGYTF. The gene calls are TRBV28 and TRBJ1-2, with no clear D. CDR3 length equals 13 residues. The germline V gene encodes CDR1 MDHEN and CDR2 SYDVKM. The ends were cut back, 3 bases at V and 3 bases at J, with 8 bases in the middle.